This TCR beta chain comes out of a study of cytomegalovirus exposure and HLA in healthy donors (dated by TCRdb to about 2017). Notes on the research overall: In an earlier analysis of some 550 of the donors, around 290 Gb of sequence data and 120 million or so unique TCR beta sequences from about 179 million T cells were reported. Donor age, sex, ethnicity and CMV serostatus were compiled alongside the repertoire data. The number of typed donors differed by locus: about 629-640 for A, B, C, DRB1 and DQB1; 522 for DQA1; roughly 600 for DPA1; and 450 to 480 for DPB1. Rather than using new phenotypic data, the later analysis identified candidate immune exposures from TCR beta sequences and from how often those sequences occurred across donors. The study combined high-throughput TCR immunosequencing, statistical association of individual TCRs with disease status, and machine learning to predict cytomegalovirus infection status. A later analysis re-examined previously published TCR beta repertoires from just over 650 donors and added high-resolution HLA genotyping to investigate patterns of TCR occurrence. A few DR-DQ haplotypes were treated as single units for association and clustering because of strong linkage in the cohort. All discovery cohort repertoires had been generated using a single sequencing platform. On average, 235,054 unique TCR beta nucleotide sequences were sequenced per donor among a few hundred genotyped donors of the cohort, with roughly 20% of those sequences being non-productive. Both class I and class II loci were covered by HLA typing, at four-digit resolution. Genome-wide SNP genotypes for about 55% of the roughly 670 donors were used in a later genetic analysis, which treated that subset as a discovery cohort. In addition to the first cohort of roughly 700 subjects, a separate validation cohort of some 120 different subjects was used. About 300 gigabases of sequencing data and 70 million to 100 million unique TCR sequences were included in an early release covering several hundred HLA-typed donors. An earlier analysis of approximately 500 of the donors applied high-throughput TCR beta sequencing to assess whether each TCR beta V gene segment acted as functional or pseudogenic. The aim of the study was to test whether cataloging public T cell receptors could identify signatures of past pathogen exposure. Of the approximately 400 genotyped donors, 81% were placed in the genetic ancestry cluster associated with self-reported Caucasian donors. The T cell repertoires of 670 or so subjects were profiled by immunosequencing and related to cytomegalovirus serostatus.

Points on this clone: Its antigen remains unidentified. Per-nucleotide qualities are absent, and no much larger clonotype sits a single base away.

Library preparation employed the immunoSEQ multiplex PCR assay. The multiplex PCR relied on a mix of 60 forward primers for TCR Vbeta segments and 13 reverse primers for TCR Jbeta segments. A multiplex PCR assay on genomic DNA amplified the CDR3 region of rearranged TCR beta genes. Amplified TCR beta libraries were sequenced as 87-base-pair reads on the Illumina HiSeq System. The original pipeline was this. In a later analysis, some 80 million unique TCR beta chains were counted across the approximately 670 repertoires, and around 10 million of these chains were shared by at least two donors. To remove PCR and sequencing errors, raw reads were error-corrected and collapsed into unique sequences using a nearest-neighbor algorithm that merged closely related sequences. CDR3 sequences were aligned to IMGT reference sequences to assign V, D and J gene segments. For a sequence to be retained, a match of at least six nucleotides was required to both a V gene segment and a J gene segment. A rearrangement was called productive if the CDR3 had no stop codons and remained in frame with V and J, and every other rearrangement was called non-productive. Following IMGT convention, CDR3 was defined as the stretch from the second conserved V-encoded cysteine up to the conserved J-encoded phenylalanine. In an earlier analysis of just under 600 of the donors, sequences lacking an unambiguous match to a single V gene segment were excluded. An earlier analysis of approximately 590 of the donors classified V segments as functional when productive rearrangements were above 56.7% and as segregating when the standard deviation between donors was above 5%. To diagnose cytomegalovirus status from the catalog of TCR beta chain sequences, a statistical classification framework was built. A later analysis assigned V and J genes by comparing TCR nucleotide sequences with IMGT/GENE-DB human TR gene sequences. A later analysis assigned CDR3 sequences and most-parsimonious VDJ recombination scenarios with the TCRdist pipeline. In a later analysis, every TCR beta chain was defined by the combination of its CDR3 amino acid sequence and its V-gene family, and reads without a unique V-gene family were dropped. In a later analysis, 500 to 650 highly shared, low-generation-probability nucleotide sequences were removed to address suspected cross-contamination and a sequencing artifact. A later analysis calculated a clonal expansion index for each public chain from normalized within-repertoire ranks of inferred template counts. A later analysis computed generation probabilities with a VDJ recombination model fitted to out-of-frame rearrangements, and checked the results against IGoR. In a later analysis, hypergeometric tests were used to score TCR-TCR, TCR-HLA and TCR-CMV co-occurrence, with a repertoire-size bias correction applied to TCR pairs. To estimate false discovery rates, a later analysis permuted the HLA or CMV assignments 20 times. In a later analysis, co-occurring TCRs were grouped using DBSCAN, and TCRdist sequence similarity was added for clustering within HLA-allele-positive subsets. For co-occurrence clustering, repertoires with fewer than 30,000 or more than 120,000 public chains were excluded, along with about five repertoires with anomalous nucleotide sharing. In TCRdb, the immuneACCESS table is reduced to in-frame sequences with V and J assigned. These tables do not hold every clone; where another copy was compared, an unresolved V gene accounts for under half, and the others remain unexplained. That table is the source of V, J and clone size, and D and trimming were worked out from the DNA. The sample data list around 150,000 clones, and approximately 78% of these were observed just once. In total, the top ten clones hold under 1% of the sample.

The cohort was made up of about 670 healthy bone marrow donors. All cohort members were sampled while nominally healthy, although unrecorded immune exposures were likely present. The donor tested CMV seropositive and was one of the 289 seropositive cohort members. Every donor gave a peripheral blood sample, and the peripheral blood mononuclear cells from that sample were used for TCR beta sequencing. The Qiagen DNeasy Blood Extraction Kit was used to extract genomic DNA from the blood cell samples. Overall study outcomes, separate from this receptor: According to a later analysis, TCR association rates differed among HLA loci, with DRB1 alleles showing the most associated TCRs and HLA-C alleles showing the fewest. A total of fewer than 200 TCR beta chains were listed by the study as associated with cytomegalovirus. Some IMGT-functional V segments, including TRBV6-2 and TRBV6-3, could not be told apart with the 87-base-pair reads, so those segments were excluded. Correlated functional status among segregating V segments might be attributable to linkage disequilibrium, but an unknown experimental factor could not be ruled out. The only immune exposure information available for the cohort was CMV serostatus. Because some donors lacked HLA typing at each locus, the association tests relied only on the typed subset. A later analysis found that HLA-associated TCR beta chains were more clonally expanded and had lower generation probabilities than equally common non-associated chains. In a later genetic analysis, fewer N-insertions in productive TCRs were reported among donors in an Asian-associated ancestry cluster than the approximately 710-donor mean. The classifier was reported to diagnose cytomegalovirus status with high specificity and sensitivity in both the original cohort and the validation cohort. A further reported finding was that TCR beta sequences accurately predicted the HLA-A and HLA-B alleles for most subjects in the first cohort. In a later analysis, some 18,000 TCR beta sequences were associated with specific HLA alleles at a false discovery rate of 0.05. Roughly uniform sequencing depth across donors was assumed in presence/absence analyses, although this assumption may not hold. It was suggested by the authors that the approach could potentially be generalized to other disease states and immunological phenotypes. According to a later analysis, most CMV-associated TCR beta chains appeared to be HLA-restricted, and the HLA associations seemed to be driven largely by CMV exposure. A few of the identified cytomegalovirus-associated TCR beta chains were confirmed in vitro to be specific for cytomegalovirus antigens. The sequencing pipeline was judged likely to have produced a cluster of highly shared sequence variants as a technical artifact. In a later genetic analysis, a missense DCLRE1C variant was associated with V-gene and J-gene trimming of TCR beta chains, and the association was replicated in an independent cohort. In an earlier analysis of over 550 of the donors, most TCR beta V segments were observed in productive rearrangements about 87% or about 30% of the time, broadly matching IMGT annotations. Most TCR sequences were observed very rarely across donors, whereas some public TCRs were present in many individuals. According to a later analysis, parvovirus B19, influenza, CMV and Epstein-Barr virus appeared linked to several top co-occurrence clusters. In this cohort, only TCR beta chains were sequenced, and detectable features were limited by the absence of alpha or paired-chain data. The earlier analysis of a few hundred of the donors excluded about 16 rarely observed V segments, including chromosome 9 orphons, because counts were too low. When HLA alleles, especially DR and DQ, strongly co-occurred, attributing TCR associations to individual alleles was difficult.

Including the terminal cysteine and phenylalanine, the CDR3 comprises 14 residues. Only the CDR3 DNA is retained, 42 bases long and in frame from the first base. From the germline V gene, CDR1 is SGHRS and CDR2 is YFSETQ. For this chain, trimming is 0 bases at the V end and 4 bases at the J end, and the number of junction bases without a gene match is 2. The chain uses TRBV5-1 and TRBJ2-7, with 9 bases in between that match TRBD1. Material: PBMCs. This clonotype was obtained from a girl aged 2-10 years in good health and CMV-seropositive. The CDR3 protein: CASSLAGQGYEQYF. Here is the DNA: TGCGCCAGCAGCTTGGCTGGACAGGGGTACGAGCAGTACTTC.